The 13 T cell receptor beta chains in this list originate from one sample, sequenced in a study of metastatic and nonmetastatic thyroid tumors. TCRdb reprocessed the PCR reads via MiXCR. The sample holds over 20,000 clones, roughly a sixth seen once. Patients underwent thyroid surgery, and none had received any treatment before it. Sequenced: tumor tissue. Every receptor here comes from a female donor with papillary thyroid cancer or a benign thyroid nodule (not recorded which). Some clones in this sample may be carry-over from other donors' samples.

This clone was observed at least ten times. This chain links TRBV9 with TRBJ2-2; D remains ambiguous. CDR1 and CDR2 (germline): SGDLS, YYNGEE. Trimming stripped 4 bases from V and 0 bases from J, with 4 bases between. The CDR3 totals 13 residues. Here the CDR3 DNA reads TGTGCCAGCAGCACACCGAACACCGGGGAGCTGTTTTTT. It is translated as CASSTPNTGELFF. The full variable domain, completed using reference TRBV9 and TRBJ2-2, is DSGVTQTPKHLITATGQRVTLRCSPRSGDLSVYWYQQSLDQGLQFLIQYYNGEERAKGNILERFSAQQFPDLHSELNLSSLELGDSALYFCASSTPNTGELFFGEGSRLTVL.

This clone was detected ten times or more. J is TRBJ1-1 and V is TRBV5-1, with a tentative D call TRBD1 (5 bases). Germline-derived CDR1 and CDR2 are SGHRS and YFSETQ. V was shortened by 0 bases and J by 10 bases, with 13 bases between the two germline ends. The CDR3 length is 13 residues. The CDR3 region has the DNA TGCGCCAGCAGCTTGGCAGGGATGTCGAGAGCTTTCTTT. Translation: CASSLAGMSRAFF.

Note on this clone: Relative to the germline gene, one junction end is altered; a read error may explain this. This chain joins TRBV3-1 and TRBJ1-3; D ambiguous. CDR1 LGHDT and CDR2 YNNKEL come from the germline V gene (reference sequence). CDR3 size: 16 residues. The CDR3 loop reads CASSHTPVGSVNTIYF. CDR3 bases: TGTGCCAGCAGCCATACCCCCGTGGGCTCTGTAAACACCATATATTTT.

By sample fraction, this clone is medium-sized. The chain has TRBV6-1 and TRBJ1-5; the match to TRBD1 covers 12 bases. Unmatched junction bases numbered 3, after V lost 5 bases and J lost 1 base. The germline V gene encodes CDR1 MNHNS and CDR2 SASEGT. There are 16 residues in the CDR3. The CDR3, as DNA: TGTGCCAGCAGTTCGGGACAGGGGGCGAGCAATCAGCCCCAGCATTTT. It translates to CASSSGQGASNQPQHF.

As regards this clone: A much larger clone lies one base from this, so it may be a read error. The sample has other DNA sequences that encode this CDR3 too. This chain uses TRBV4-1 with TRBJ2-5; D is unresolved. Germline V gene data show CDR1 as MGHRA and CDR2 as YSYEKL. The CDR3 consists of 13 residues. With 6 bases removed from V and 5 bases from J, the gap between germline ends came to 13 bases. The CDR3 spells CASSQPDKETQYF. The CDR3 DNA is TGCGCCAGCAGTCAACCCGATAAGGAGACCCAGTACTTC.

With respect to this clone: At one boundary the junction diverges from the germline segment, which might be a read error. DNA of the CDR3: TGTGCCAGCAGTTACTCGGTCGGGAGTCAAGATACCCAGTACTTC. Translation gives CASSYSVGSQDTQYF. The V gene is TRBV6-5, the J gene TRBJ2-5, with D perhaps matching TRBD2 (6 bases). CDR3 length: 15 amino acids. Germline V CDR1 and CDR2: MNHEY, SVGAGI.

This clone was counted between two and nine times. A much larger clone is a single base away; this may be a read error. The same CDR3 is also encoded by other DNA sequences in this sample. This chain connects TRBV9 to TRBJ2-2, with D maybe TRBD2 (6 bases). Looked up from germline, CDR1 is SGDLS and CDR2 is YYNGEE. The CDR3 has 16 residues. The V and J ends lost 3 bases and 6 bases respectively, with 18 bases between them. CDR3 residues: CASSAVAGRYSGELFF. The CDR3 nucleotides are TGTGCCAGCAGCGCCGTAGCTGGGAGGTACTCCGGGGAGCTGTTTTTT.

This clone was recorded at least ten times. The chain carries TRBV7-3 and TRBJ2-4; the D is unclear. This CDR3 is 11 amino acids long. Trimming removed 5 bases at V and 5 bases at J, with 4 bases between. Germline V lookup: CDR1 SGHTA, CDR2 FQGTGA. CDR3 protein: CASSPQNIQYF. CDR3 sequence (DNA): TGTGCCAGCAGCCCGCAAAACATTCAGTACTTC.

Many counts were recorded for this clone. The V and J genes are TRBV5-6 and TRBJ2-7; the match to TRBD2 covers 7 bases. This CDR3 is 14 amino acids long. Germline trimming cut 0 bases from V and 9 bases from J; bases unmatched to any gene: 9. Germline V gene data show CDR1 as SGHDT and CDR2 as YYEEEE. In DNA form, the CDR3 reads TGTGCCAGCAGCTTGGGACTAGCTCGGGAGGTGCAGTACTTC. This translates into CASSLGLAREVQYF.

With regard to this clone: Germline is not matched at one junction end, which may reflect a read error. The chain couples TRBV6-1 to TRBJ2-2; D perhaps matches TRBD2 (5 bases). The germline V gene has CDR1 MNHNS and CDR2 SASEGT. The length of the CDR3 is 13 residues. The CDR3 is CASRGTNTGEMFF. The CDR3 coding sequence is TGTGCCAGCAGAGGTACGAACACCGGGGAGATGTTTTTT.

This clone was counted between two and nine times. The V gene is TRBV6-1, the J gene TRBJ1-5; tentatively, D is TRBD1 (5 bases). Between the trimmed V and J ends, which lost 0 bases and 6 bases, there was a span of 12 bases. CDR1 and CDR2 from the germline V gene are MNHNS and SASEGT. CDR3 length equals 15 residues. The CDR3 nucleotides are TGTGCCAGCAGTGAAGCGGACCAGGGCGCTCAGCCCCAGCATTTT. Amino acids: CASSEADQGAQPQHF.

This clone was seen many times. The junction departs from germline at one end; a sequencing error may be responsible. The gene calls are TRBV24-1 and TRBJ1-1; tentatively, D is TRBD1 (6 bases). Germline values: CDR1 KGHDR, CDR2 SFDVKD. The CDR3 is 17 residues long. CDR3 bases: TGTGCCACCAGTGATTCCTCCCCGAACAGGGTGAAAACTGAAGCTTTCTTT. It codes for CATSDSSPNRVKTEAFF.

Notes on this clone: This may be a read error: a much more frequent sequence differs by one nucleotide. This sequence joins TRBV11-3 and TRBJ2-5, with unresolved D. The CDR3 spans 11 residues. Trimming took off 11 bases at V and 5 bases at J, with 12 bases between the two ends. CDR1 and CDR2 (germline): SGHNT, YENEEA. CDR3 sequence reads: CAGPCMETQYF. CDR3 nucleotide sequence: TGTGCCGGGCCCTGCATGGAGACCCAGTACTTC.